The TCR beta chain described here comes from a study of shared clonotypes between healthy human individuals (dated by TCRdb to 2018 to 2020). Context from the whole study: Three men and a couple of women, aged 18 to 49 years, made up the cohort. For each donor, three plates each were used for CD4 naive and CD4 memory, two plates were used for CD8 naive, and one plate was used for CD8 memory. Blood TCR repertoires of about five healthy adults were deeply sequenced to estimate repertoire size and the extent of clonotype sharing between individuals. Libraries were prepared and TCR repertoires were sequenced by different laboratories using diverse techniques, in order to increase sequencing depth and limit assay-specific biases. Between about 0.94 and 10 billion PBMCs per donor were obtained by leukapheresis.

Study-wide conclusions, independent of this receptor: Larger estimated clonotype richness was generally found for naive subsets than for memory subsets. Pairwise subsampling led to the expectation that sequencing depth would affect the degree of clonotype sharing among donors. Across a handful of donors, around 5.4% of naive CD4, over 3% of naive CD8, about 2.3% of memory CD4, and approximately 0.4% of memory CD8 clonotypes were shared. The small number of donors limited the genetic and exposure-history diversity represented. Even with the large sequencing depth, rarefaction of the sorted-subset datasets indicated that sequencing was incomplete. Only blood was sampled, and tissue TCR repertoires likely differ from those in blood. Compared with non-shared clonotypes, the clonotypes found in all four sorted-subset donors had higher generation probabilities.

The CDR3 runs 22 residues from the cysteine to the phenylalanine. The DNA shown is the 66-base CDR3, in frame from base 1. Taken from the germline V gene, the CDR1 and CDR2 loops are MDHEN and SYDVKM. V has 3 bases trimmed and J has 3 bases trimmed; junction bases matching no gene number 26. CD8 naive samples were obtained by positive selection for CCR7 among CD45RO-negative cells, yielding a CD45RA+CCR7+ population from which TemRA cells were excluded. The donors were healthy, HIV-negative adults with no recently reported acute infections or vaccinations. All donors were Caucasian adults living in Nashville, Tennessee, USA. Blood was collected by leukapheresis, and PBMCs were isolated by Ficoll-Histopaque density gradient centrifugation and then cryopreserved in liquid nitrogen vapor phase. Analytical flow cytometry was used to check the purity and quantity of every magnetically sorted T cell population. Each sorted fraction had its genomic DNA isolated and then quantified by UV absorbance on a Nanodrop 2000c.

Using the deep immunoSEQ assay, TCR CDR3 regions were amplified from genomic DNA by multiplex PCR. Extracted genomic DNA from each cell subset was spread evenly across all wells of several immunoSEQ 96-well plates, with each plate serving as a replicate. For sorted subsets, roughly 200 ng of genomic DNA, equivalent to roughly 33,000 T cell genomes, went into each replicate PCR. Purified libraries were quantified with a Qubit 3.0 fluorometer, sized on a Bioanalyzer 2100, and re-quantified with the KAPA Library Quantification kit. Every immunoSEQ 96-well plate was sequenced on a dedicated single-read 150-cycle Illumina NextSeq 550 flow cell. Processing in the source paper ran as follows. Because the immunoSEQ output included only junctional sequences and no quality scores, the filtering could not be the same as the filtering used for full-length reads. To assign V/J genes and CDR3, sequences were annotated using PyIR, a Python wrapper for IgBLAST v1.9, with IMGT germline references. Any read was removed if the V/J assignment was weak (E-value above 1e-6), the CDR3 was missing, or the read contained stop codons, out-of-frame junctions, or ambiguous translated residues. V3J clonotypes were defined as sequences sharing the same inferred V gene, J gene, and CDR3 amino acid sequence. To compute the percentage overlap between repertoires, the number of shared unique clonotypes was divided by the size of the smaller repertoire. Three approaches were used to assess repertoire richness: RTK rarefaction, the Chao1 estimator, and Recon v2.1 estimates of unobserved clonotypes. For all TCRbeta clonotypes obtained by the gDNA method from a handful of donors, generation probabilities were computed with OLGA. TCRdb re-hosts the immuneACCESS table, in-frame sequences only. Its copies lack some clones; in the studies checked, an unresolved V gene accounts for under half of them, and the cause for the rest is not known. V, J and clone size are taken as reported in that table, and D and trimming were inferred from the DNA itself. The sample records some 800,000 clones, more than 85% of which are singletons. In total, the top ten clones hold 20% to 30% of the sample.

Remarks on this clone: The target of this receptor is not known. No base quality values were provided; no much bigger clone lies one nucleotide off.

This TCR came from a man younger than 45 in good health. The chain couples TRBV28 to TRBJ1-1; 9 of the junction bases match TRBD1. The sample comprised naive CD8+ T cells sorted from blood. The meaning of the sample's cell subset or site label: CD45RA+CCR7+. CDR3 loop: CASSLERSFRDRVNSKDTEAFF. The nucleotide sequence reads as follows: TGTGCCAGCAGTTTGGAGAGGAGCTTTCGGGACAGGGTTAATTCGAAGGACACTGAAGCTTTCTTT.